Listed here are 17 T cell receptor beta chains from one sample, sequenced in a study of blood T cell repertoires in COVID-19. Using immunoSEQ multiplex PCR, the repertoire was profiled, and TCRdb retains in-frame clones only, with some absent. This sample carries under 200,000 clones, about 80% of them seen once, and the ten largest clones take around 8%. Sequenced input: peripheral blood. These receptors came from an older woman with COVID-19, enrolled during active disease.

The CDR3 region is CASSLTGVYEQFF. Here the CDR3 DNA reads TGTGCCAGCAGCTTGACAGGGGTCTATGAGCAGTTCTTC. This chain connects TRBV7-3 to TRBJ2-1, with 8 bases matching TRBD1. V gave up 3 bases and J gave up 8 bases; unmatched junction bases: 3. The CDR3 has 13 amino acids. Looked up from germline, CDR1 is SGHTA and CDR2 is FQGTGA.

CDR3: CASGLGQGYYGYTF. The DNA of the CDR3 is TGTGCTAGTGGTTTGGGACAGGGATACTATGGCTACACCTTC. This chain uses TRBV12-5 with TRBJ1-2; 7 bases are a match to TRBD1. V shed 1 base, J shed 3 bases, and the junction held 2 bases outside the gene matches. Germline V gene lookup returns CDR1 LGHNT and CDR2 FRNRAP. CDR3 size: 14 residues. The whole variable domain, filled in from reference TRBV12-5 and TRBJ1-2, reads DARVTQTPRHKVTEMGQEVTMRCQPILGHNTVFWYRQTMMQGLELLAYFRNRAPLDDSGMPKDRFSAEMPDATLATLKIQPSEPRDSAVYFCASGLGQGYYGYTFGSGTRLTVV.

V is TRBV11-2 and J is TRBJ2-7; 11 bases agree with TRBD1. J lost 0 bases, V lost 1 base, and 5 bases had no gene match. Germline lookup yields CDR1 SGHAT and CDR2 FQNNGV. This CDR3 has 17 residues. CDR3: CASSLGTGGLHSYEQYV. CDR3 DNA sequence: TGTGCCAGCAGCTTAGGGACAGGGGGCCTCCACTCCTACGAGCAGTACGTC.

The chain is built from TRBV24-1 and TRBJ2-1, with 10 bases identical to TRBD1. This CDR3 has 16 residues. The germline V gene has CDR1 KGHDR and CDR2 SFDVKD. The V gene end was trimmed by 1 base and the J gene end by 7 bases; junction bases not matched to a gene: 6. The CDR3 DNA follows: TGTGCCACCAGTGATTTCGGGACAGGGGCCAGGAATGAGCAGTTCTTC. Amino acids: CATSDFGTGARNEQFF.

Regarding this clone: One junction end disagrees with the germline gene, perhaps due to a read error. The gene calls are TRBV2 and TRBJ1-2; 9 bases map to TRBD1. The CDR3 extends over 15 amino acids. Germline lookup yields CDR1 SNHLY and CDR2 FYNNEI. In DNA, the CDR3 is TGTGCCAGCAGGGAAGGACAGGGGCTATACTATGGCTACACCTTC. This codes for CASREGQGLYYGYTF. The full variable domain, rest sourced from reference TRBV2 and TRBJ1-2, is EPEVTQTPSHQVTQMGQEVILRCVPISNHLYFYWYRQILGQKVEFLVSFYNNEISEKSEIFDDQFSVERPDGSNFTLKIRSTKLEDSAMYFCASREGQGLYYGYTFGSGTRLTVV.

The chain carries TRBV7-2 and TRBJ2-4; D remains unclear. V gave up 3 bases and J gave up 4 bases, with 10 bases separating them. This CDR3 has 14 amino acids. Germline assignment: CDR1 SGHTA and CDR2 FQGNSA. CDR3 region: CASSFSRGKNIQYF. DNA for the CDR3: TGTGCCAGCAGCTTTTCTAGAGGAAAAAACATTCAGTACTTC.

The chain uses TRBV15 and TRBJ1-2; the D gene is possibly TRBD1 (5 bases). This CDR3 spans 14 amino acids. The germline gives CDR1 LNHNV, CDR2 YYDKDF (reference sequence). V was trimmed by 3 bases and J by 1 base, leaving 9 bases between them. The CDR3 bases are TGTGCCACCAGCAGTGGGACTTTTAACTATGGCTACACCTTC. Translated: CATSSGTFNYGYTF.

This clone was observed a few times. This rearrangement joins TRBV18 to TRBJ1-4, with 10 bases lining up with TRBD1. CDR3 length: 15 amino acids. The J segment lost 6 bases and the V segment lost 3 bases, leaving 4 bases of the junction unmatched. Germline CDR1 is KGHSH and CDR2 is LQKENI. CDR3 amino acids: CASSPTTGGHEKLFF. As DNA, the CDR3 is TGTGCCAGCTCACCCACGACAGGGGGCCATGAAAAACTGTTTTTT.

V gene TRBV11-2 combines with J gene TRBJ2-7, with TRBD1 identical over 8 bases. CDR1 and CDR2 (germline): SGHAT, FQNNGV. This CDR3 is built from 14 residues. V lost 5 bases to trimming and J lost 3 bases; unmatched junction nucleotides: 6. DNA of the CDR3: TGTGCCAGCAGCCCGGACAGGGTTAACTACGAGCAGTACGTC. It specifies CASSPDRVNYEQYV.

The V call is TRBV2, the J call TRBJ1-5; D remains ambiguous. Trimming cost V 5 bases and J 1 base, with 12 bases left between them. Germline CDR1 and CDR2: SNHLY and FYNNEI. The CDR3 consists of 15 residues. The CDR3 region is CASSKSGSSNQPQHF. The CDR3 DNA follows: TGTGCCAGCAGTAAATCCGGGAGCAGCAATCAGCCCCAGCATTTT.

The rearrangement uses TRBV5-1 and TRBJ2-1, with D possibly matching TRBD2 (6 bases). CDR1 SGHRS and CDR2 YFSETQ come from the germline V gene. V was cut by 3 bases and J by 6 bases, with 10 bases left in between. This CDR3 is 13 amino acids long. The CDR3 sequence is CASSWGVSNEQFF. The CDR3 bases are TGCGCCAGCAGCTGGGGGGTTAGCAATGAGCAGTTCTTC.

V usage is TRBV7-8 and J usage is TRBJ2-1; D is perhaps TRBD1 (5 bases). The V end lost 4 bases, the J end lost 0 bases, and 13 bases lay between the germline ends. The CDR3 runs to 16 residues. Germline V lookup: CDR1 SGHVS, CDR2 FQNEAQ. CDR3 in amino acids: CASSYRTSSSYNEQFF. The CDR3 coding sequence is TGTGCCAGCAGCTACAGGACCTCGAGCTCCTACAATGAGCAGTTCTTC.

V is TRBV7-2 and J is TRBJ2-5; weak D call: TRBD1 (5 bases). The V end lost 1 base, the J end lost 4 bases, and 13 bases lay between the germline ends. The length of the CDR3 is 15 residues. Germline V lookup: CDR1 SGHTA, CDR2 FQGNSA. DNA for the CDR3: TGTGCCAGCAGCTTAGGGGCAGGGAACGTAGAGACCCAGTACTTC. This gives the protein CASSLGAGNVETQYF.

This rearrangement joins TRBV7-8 to TRBJ1-1, with 11 bases lining up with TRBD1. J was trimmed by 0 bases and V by 5 bases; bases with no gene match: 5. Germline V gene sequence: CDR1 SGHVS, CDR2 FQNEAQ. The CDR3 loop spans 16 amino acids. CDR3 DNA sequence: TGTGCCAGCAGCCTTAGGGACAGGGGGATGAACACTGAAGCTTTCTTT. Protein: CASSLRDRGMNTEAFF.

The V gene is TRBV19, the J gene TRBJ2-7; 7 bases fit TRBD1. The germline CDR1 and CDR2 sequences are LNHDA and SQIVND (reference sequence). The V and J ends lost 5 bases and 2 bases, in that order; junction bases with no gene match: 6. This CDR3 contains 14 residues. The CDR3, as DNA: TGTGCCAGTAGTCCCTCGGGACAGCCCTACGAGCAGTACGTC. This gives the protein CASSPSGQPYEQYV.

The chain carries TRBV7-3 and TRBJ2-1; no clear D gene. This CDR3 has 15 residues. V gave up 5 bases and J gave up 0 bases, with 11 bases separating them. Germline loops: CDR1 SGHTA, CDR2 FQGTGA. The CDR3 sequence: CASSLDGFSYNEQFF. The DNA for the CDR3 is TGTGCCAGCAGCCTAGATGGATTCTCCTACAATGAGCAGTTCTTC.

The chain employs TRBV7-3 and TRBJ2-3, with TRBD2 identical over 10 bases. The junction had 6 bases not matched to a gene; V was cut back by 10 bases and J by 2 bases. Germline V gene lookup returns CDR1 SGHTA and CDR2 FQGTGA. This CDR3 has 14 amino acids. The CDR3 DNA reads as TGTGCCACCTCAGCGGGAGGGGACACAGATACGCAGTATTTT. Its translation is CATSAGGDTDTQYF.